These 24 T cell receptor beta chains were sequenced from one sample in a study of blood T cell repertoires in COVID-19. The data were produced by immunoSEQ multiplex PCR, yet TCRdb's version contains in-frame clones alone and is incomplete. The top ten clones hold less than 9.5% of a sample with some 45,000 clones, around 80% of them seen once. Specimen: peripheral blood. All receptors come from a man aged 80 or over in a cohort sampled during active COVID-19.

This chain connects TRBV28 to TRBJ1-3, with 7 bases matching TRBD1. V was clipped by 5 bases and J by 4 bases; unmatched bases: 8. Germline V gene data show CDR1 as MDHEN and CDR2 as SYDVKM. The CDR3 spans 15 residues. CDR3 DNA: TGTGCCAGCAGTACCGACAGGGCTGGCGGAAACACCATATATTTT. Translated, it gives CASSTDRAGGNTIYF.

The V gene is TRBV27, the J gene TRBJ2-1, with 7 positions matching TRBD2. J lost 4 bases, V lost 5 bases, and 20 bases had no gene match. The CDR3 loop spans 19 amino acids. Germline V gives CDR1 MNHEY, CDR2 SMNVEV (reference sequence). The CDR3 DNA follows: TGTGCCAGCAGTCCCCCTACTAGCGAGAGATCAGGTGTATACAATGAGCAGTTCTTC. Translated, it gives CASSPPTSERSGVYNEQFF.

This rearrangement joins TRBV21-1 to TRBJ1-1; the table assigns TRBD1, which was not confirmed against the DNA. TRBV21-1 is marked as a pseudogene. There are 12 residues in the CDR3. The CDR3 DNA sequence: TGTGCCAGCAGCACAAATCACACTGAAGCTTTCTTT. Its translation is CASSTNHTEAFF.

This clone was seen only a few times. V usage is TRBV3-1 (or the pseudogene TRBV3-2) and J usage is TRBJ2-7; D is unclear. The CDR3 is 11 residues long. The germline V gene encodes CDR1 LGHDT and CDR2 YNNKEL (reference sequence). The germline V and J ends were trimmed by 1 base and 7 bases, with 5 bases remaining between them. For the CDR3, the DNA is TGTGCCAGCAGCCAAGCTTTTGAGCAGTACTTC. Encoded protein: CASSQAFEQYF.

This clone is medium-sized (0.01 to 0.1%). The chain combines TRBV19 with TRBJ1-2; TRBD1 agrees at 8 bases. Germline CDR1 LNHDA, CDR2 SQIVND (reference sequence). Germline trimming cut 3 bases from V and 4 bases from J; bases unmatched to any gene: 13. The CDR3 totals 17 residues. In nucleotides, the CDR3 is TGTGCCAGTAGTATGGGTACTTCTAGGACAGGGACCTATGGCTACACCTTC. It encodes CASSMGTSRTGTYGYTF.

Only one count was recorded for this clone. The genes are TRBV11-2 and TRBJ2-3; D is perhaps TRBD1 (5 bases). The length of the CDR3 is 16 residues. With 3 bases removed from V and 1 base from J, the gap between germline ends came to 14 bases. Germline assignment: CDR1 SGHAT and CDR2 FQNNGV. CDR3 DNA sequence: TGTGCCAGCAGCTTGCAGGGCCCTTGGGGCACAGATACGCAGTATTTT. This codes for CASSLQGPWGTDTQYF.

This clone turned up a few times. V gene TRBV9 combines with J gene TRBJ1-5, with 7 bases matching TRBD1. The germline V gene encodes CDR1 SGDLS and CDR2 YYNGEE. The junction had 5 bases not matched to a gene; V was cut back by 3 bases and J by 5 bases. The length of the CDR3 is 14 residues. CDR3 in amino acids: CASSGGTVDQPQHF. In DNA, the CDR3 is TGTGCCAGCAGCGGCGGGACAGTCGATCAGCCCCAGCATTTT.

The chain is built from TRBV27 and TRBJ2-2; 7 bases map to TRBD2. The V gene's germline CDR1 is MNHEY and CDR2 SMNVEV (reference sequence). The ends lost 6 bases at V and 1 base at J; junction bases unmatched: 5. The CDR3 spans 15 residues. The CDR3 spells CASRRGLRNTGELFF. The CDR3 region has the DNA TGTGCCAGCAGGCGGGGACTACGGAACACCGGGGAGCTGTTTTTT.

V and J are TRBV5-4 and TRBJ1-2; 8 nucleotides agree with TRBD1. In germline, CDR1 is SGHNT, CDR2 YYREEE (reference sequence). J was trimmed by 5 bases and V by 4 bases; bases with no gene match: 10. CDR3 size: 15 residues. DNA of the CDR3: TGTGCCAGCAGCCCCGACAGGGGAGGGGAGTATGGCTACACCTTC. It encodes CASSPDRGGEYGYTF.

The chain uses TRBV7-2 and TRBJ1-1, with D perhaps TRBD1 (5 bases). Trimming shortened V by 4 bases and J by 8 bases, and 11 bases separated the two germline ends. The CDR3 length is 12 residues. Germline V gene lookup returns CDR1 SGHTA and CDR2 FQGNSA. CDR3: CASSSRQREAFF. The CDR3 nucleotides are TGTGCCAGCAGCTCCCGACAGAGAGAAGCTTTCTTT.

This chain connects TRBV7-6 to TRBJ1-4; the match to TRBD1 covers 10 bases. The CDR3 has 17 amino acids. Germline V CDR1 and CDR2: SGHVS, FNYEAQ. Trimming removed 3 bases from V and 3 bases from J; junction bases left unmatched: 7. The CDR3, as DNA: TGTGCCAGCAGCTTGGTGGGACAGGGGAGGGCTAATGAAAAACTGTTTTTT. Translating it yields CASSLVGQGRANEKLFF. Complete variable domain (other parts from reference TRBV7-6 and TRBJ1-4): GAGVSQSPRYKVTKRGQDVALRCDPISGHVSLYWYRQALGQGPEFLTYFNYEAQQDKSGLPNDRFSAERPEGSISTLTIQRTEQRDSAMYRCASSLVGQGRANEKLFFGSGTQLSVL.

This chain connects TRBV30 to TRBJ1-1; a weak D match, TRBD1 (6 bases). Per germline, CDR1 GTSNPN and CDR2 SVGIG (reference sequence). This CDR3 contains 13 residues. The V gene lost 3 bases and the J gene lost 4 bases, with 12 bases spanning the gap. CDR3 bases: TGTGCCTGGAGGTGGGGGCGAATCACTGAAGCTTTCTTT. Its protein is CAWRWGRITEAFF.

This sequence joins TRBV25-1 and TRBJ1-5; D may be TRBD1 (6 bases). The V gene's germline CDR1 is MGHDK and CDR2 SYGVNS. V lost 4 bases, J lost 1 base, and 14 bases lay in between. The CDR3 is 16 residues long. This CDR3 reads CASSGTGRSSNQPQHF. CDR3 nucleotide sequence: TGTGCCAGCAGTGGAACAGGGAGATCAAGCAATCAGCCCCAGCATTTT.

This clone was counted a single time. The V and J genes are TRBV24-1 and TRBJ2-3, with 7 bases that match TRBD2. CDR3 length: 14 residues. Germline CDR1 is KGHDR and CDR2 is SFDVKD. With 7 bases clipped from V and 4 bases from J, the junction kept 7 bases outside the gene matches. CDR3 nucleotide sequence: TGTGCCACCAGCCTAGCGGTAGGGCCAGATACGCAGTATTTT. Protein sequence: CATSLAVGPDTQYF.

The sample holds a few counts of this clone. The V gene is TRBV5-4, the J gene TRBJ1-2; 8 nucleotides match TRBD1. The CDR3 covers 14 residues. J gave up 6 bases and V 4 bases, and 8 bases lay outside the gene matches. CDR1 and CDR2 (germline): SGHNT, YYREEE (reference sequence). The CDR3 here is CASSRPGGANGYTF. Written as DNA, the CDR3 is TGTGCCAGCAGCCGACCAGGGGGCGCGAATGGCTACACCTTC. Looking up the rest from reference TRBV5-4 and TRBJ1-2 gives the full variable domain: ETGVTQSPTHLIKTRGQQVTLRCSSQSGHNTVSWYQQALGQGPQFIFQYYREEENGRGNFPPRFSGLQFPNYSSELNVNALELDDSALYLCASSRPGGANGYTFGSGTRLTVV.

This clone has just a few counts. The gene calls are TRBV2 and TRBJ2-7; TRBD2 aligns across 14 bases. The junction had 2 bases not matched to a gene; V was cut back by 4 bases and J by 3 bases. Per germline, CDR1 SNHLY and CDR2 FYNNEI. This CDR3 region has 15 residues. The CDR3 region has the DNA TGTGCCAGCAGTGTCGGGACTAGCGGGGGCTACGAGCAGTACTTC. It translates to CASSVGTSGGYEQYF.

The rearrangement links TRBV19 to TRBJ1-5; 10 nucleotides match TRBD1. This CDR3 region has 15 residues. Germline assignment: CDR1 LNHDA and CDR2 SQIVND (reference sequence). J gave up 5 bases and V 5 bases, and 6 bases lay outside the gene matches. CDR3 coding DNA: TGTGCCAGTAGTCCGTGGACAGGGGGAGATCAGCCCCAGCATTTT. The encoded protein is CASSPWTGGDQPQHF.

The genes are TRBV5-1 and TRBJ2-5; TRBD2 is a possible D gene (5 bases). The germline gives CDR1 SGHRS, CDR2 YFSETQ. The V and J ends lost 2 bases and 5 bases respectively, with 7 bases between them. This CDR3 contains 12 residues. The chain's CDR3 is CASSFGDETQYF. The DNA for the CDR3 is TGCGCCAGCAGCTTCGGGGATGAGACCCAGTACTTC. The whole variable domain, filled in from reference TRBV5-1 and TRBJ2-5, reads KAGVTQTPRYLIKTRGQQVTLSCSPISGHRSVSWYQQTPGQGLQFLFEYFSETQRNKGNFPGRFSGRQFSNSRSEMNVSTLELGDSALYLCASSFGDETQYFGPGTRLLVL.

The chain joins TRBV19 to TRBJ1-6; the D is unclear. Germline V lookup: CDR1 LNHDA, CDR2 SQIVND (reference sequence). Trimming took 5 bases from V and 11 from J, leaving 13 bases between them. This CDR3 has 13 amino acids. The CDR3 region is CASSLGGYTPLHF. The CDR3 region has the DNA TGTGCCAGTAGTCTAGGAGGGTATACACCCCTCCACTTT.

The CDR3: CASSYPAVRAYNSPLHF. The DNA of the CDR3 is TGTGCCAGCAGTTACCCCGCGGTCAGAGCCTATAATTCACCCCTCCACTTT. The chain uses TRBV6-2 or TRBV6-3 and TRBJ1-6; D gene ambiguous. With 2 bases removed from V and 2 bases from J, the gap between germline ends came to 13 bases. This CDR3 is 17 amino acids long. CDR1 MNHEY and CDR2 SVGEGT come from the germline V gene.

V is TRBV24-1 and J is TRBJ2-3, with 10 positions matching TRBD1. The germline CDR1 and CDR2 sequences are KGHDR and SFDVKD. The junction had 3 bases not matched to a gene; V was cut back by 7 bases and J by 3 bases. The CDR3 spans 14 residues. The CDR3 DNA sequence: TGTGCCACCAGCAGGACAGGGGGTACAGATACGCAGTATTTT. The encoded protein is CATSRTGGTDTQYF.

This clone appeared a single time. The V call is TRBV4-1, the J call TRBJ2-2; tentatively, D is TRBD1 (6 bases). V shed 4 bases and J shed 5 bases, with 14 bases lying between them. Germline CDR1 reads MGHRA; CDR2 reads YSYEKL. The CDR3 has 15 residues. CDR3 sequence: CASSPGDGLTGELFF. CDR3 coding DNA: TGCGCCAGCAGCCCAGGGGACGGTCTAACCGGGGAGCTGTTTTTT.

The CDR3 nucleotides read TGTGCCAGCAGCCTGACTAGCGGGAGGTCTGAGCAGTTCTTC. This translates into CASSLTSGRSEQFF. The chain recombines TRBV2 with TRBJ2-1; 13 positions agree with TRBD2. The J segment lost 9 bases and the V segment lost 6 bases, leaving 5 bases of the junction unmatched. The germline gives CDR1 SNHLY, CDR2 FYNNEI. This CDR3 is 14 amino acids long.

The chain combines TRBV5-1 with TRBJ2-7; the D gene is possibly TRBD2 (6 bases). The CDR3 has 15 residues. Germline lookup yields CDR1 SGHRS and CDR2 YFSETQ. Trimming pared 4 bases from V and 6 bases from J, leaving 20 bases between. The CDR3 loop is CASSHLTGRISEQYF. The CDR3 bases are TGCGCCAGCAGCCACCTAACGGGGAGGATTAGCGAGCAGTACTTC.